This is a list of T cell receptor beta chains from one sample in a study of T cell responses to AZD1222 COVID-19 vaccine. Sequencing used immunoSEQ multiplex PCR; TCRdb keeps in-frame clones, though not all of them. The data contain fewer than 150,000 clones, about 91% of them seen just once; the ten biggest clones take up 9.3%. Sequencing was performed on peripheral blood, taken 28 days after the second AZD1222 dose. The receptor source for this set is an adult who received the AZD1222 COVID-19 vaccine. The CDR3 runs from the conserved cysteine through the conserved F or W. D genes are given only for firm matches. Rows may omit the clone size; those that give it use once, few, many or a size class.

V gene	J gene	clone size	D gene	CDR3 protein	CDR3 DNA
TRBV18	TRBJ2-7	-	TRBD1	CASSLTTWTGESYEQYF	TGTGCCAGCTCACTAACGACGTGGACAGGGGAATCCTACGAGCAGTACTTC
TRBV4-3	TRBJ1-3	-	-	CASSQKDSSGNTIYF	TGCGCCAGCAGCCAAAAGGACAGCTCTGGAAACACCATATATTTT
TRBV15	TRBJ2-6	-	-	CATKDSHYSGANVLTF	TGTGCCACCAAAGACAGTCACTACTCTGGGGCCAACGTCCTGACTTTC
TRBV29-1	TRBJ1-1	-	-	CSVRQNTEAFF	TGCAGCGTACGACAGAACACTGAAGCTTTCTTT
TRBV7-6	TRBJ2-2	-	-	CASRPTINTGELFF	TGTGCCAGCAGGCCCACAATCAACACCGGGGAGCTGTTTTTT
TRBV3-1/TRBV3-2	TRBJ1-2	-	TRBD1	CASSDRAYGYTF	TGTGCCAGCAGCGACAGGGCATATGGCTACACCTTC
TRBV7-9	TRBJ2-3	-	-	CASSPPTASDTQYF	TGTGCCAGCAGCCCTCCGACAGCGTCAGATACGCAGTATTTT
TRBV10-2	TRBJ2-7	-	TRBD2	CASSPGLAEVYEQYF	TGCGCCAGCAGTCCGGGACTAGCGGAGGTCTACGAGCAGTACTTC
TRBV19	TRBJ1-3	once	-	CASSIAGNTIYF	TGTGCCAGTAGTATTGCCGGAAACACCATATATTTT
TRBV10-2	TRBJ1-6	few	-	CASSPGGNSPLHF	TGCGCCAGCAGCCCCGGGGGTAATTCACCCCTCCACTTT
TRBV4-1	TRBJ1-1	-	-	CASSQETEFDTEAFF	TGCGCCAGCAGCCAAGAGACCGAGTTTGACACTGAAGCTTTCTTT
TRBV14	TRBJ2-5	-	-	CASSPSRVKRPQETQYF	TGTGCCAGCAGCCCCTCACGTGTGAAGAGACCTCAAGAGACCCAGTACTTC
TRBV6-1	TRBJ1-2	-	-	CASSEGQPNYGYTF	TGTGCCAGCAGTGAAGGGCAGCCTAACTATGGCTACACCTTC
TRBV6-2/TRBV6-3	TRBJ1-3	-	-	CASSYSTASGNTIYF	TGTGCCAGCAGTTACTCGACGGCCTCTGGAAACACCATATATTTT
TRBV6-2/TRBV6-3	TRBJ2-2	-	-	CASSSSWAGNTGELFF	TGTGCCAGCAGCTCCTCTTGGGCTGGGAACACCGGGGAGCTGTTTTTT
TRBV6-5	TRBJ1-6	-	-	CASGHLFNSPLHF	TGTGCCAGTGGACATTTATTTAATTCACCCCTCCACTTT
TRBV12-5	TRBJ1-1	-	-	CASGLGGQTEAFF	TGTGCTAGTGGGCTCGGGGGGCAGACTGAAGCTTTCTTT
TRBV9	TRBJ1-6	-	TRBD1	CASSPSQGDSPLHF	TGTGCCAGCAGCCCCTCCCAGGGGGATTCACCCCTCCACTTT
TRBV5-6	TRBJ1-1	-	-	CASSLGQTSEAFF	TGTGCCAGCAGCTTAGGACAGACCTCTGAAGCTTTCTTT
TRBV6-5	TRBJ1-4	-	TRBD1	CASSSRGPDEKLFF	TGTGCCAGCAGCTCCAGGGGGCCGGATGAAAAACTGTTTTTT
TRBV10-1	TRBJ1-2	-	-	CASSEGRFYGYTF	TGCGCCAGCAGTGAGGGGAGATTCTATGGCTACACCTTC
TRBV9	TRBJ1-2	once	TRBD1	CASSSTGGNYGYTF	TGTGCCAGCAGCTCAACAGGGGGTAACTATGGCTACACCTTC
TRBV20-1	TRBJ1-1	-	-	CSYFPNTEAFF	TGCAGTTACTTTCCGAACACTGAAGCTTTCTTT
TRBV7-2	TRBJ1-1	-	-	CASSTRGRGGATEAFF	TGTGCCAGCAGCACCCGGGGGAGGGGCGGGGCGACTGAAGCTTTCTTT
TRBV7-9	TRBJ1-2	once	-	CASSLGLSDDYGYTF	TGTGCCAGCAGCTTAGGGTTGTCCGATGATTATGGCTACACCTTC
TRBV7-2	TRBJ1-2	-	-	CASSLDRGIYGYTF	TGTGCCAGCAGCTTAGATAGGGGGATCTATGGCTACACCTTC
TRBV4-2	TRBJ2-7	-	TRBD2	CASSQESGEFNEQYF	TGTGCCAGCAGCCAAGAAAGCGGGGAATTTAACGAGCAGTACTTC
TRBV9	TRBJ1-1	-	TRBD1	CASSVGQPNTEAFF	TGTGCCAGCAGCGTGGGACAGCCGAACACTGAAGCTTTCTTT
TRBV23-1	TRBJ2-7	once	-	CASSHRTPRTPYEQYF	TGCGCCAGCAGTCACCGTACACCCAGGACACCCTACGAGCAGTACTTC
TRBV2	TRBJ1-6	-	-	CASSVTAWDSPLHF	TGTGCCAGCAGTGTAACAGCCTGGGATTCACCCCTCCACTTT
TRBV13	TRBJ1-1	once	-	CASLRNTEAFF	TGTGCCAGCCTAAGGAACACTGAAGCTTTCTTT
TRBV6-5	TRBJ1-5	-	-	CASTQSNQPQHF	TGTGCCAGCACCCAGAGCAATCAGCCCCAGCATTTT
TRBV4-3	TRBJ1-1	-	-	CASSQVGVSEAFF	TGCGCCAGCAGCCAAGTCGGGGTATCTGAAGCTTTCTTT
TRBV19	TRBJ1-5	-	-	CASSLGSKGNQPQHF	TGTGCCAGTAGTCTCGGGTCCAAGGGGAATCAGCCCCAGCATTTT
TRBV28	TRBJ1-5	-	-	CASSPGSADSNQPQHF	TGTGCCAGCAGTCCAGGGTCAGCCGATAGCAATCAGCCCCAGCATTTT